This entry lists 32 T cell receptor beta chains sequenced from one sample in a study of T cell responses to AZD1222 COVID-19 vaccine. The assay was immunoSEQ multiplex PCR, and TCRdb's table has in-frame clones only and misses some. In the table there are about 110,000 clones, about 82% of which are singletons. The source material was peripheral blood, sampled on day 0 of AZD1222 vaccination. Source of these receptors: an adult in good health.

The rearrangement links TRBV5-1 to TRBJ1-2, with D perhaps matching TRBD1 (6 bases). Trimming removed 4 bases at V and 7 bases at J, with 23 bases between. CDR3 length: 16 residues. Per the germline V gene, CDR1 is SGHRS and CDR2 is YFSETQ. CDR3 DNA sequence: TGCGCCAGCAGCCCAGAACCTCTCGACGGGGGCCGTGGCTACACCTTC. It codes for CASSPEPLDGGRGYTF.

The chain employs TRBV4-3 and TRBJ2-2; D unclear. Germline loops: CDR1 LGHNA, CDR2 YSLEER. The CDR3 contains 15 residues. Trimming left V 0 bases short and J 0 bases short, with 5 bases between. The CDR3 here is CASSQENANTGELFF. The CDR3 DNA reads as TGCGCCAGCAGCCAAGAAAACGCGAACACCGGGGAGCTGTTTTTT.

The chain links TRBV28 to TRBJ2-7; the D is unclear. V was trimmed by 1 base and J by 6 bases, leaving 13 bases between them. The CDR3 extends over 14 amino acids. Per germline, CDR1 MDHEN and CDR2 SYDVKM. The CDR3 nucleotides read TGTGCCAGCAGTTTATTCCCGAGCCGTTTCGAGCAGTACTTC. Translating gives CASSLFPSRFEQYF.

This chain joins TRBV5-1 and TRBJ2-1; weak D call: TRBD1 (6 bases). Per the germline V gene, CDR1 is SGHRS and CDR2 is YFSETQ. The CDR3 length is 14 residues. The ends were cut back, 0 bases at V and 6 bases at J, with 10 bases in the middle. The CDR3 DNA reads as TGCGCCAGCAGCTTGGTGTCAGGGGCCAATGAGCAGTTCTTC. It yields the protein CASSLVSGANEQFF.

V is TRBV11-2 and J is TRBJ1-5; D not resolved. Trimming pared 1 base from V and 3 bases from J, leaving 10 bases between. The CDR3 is 15 amino acids. Germline CDR1 SGHAT, CDR2 FQNNGV. This CDR3 reads CASSLGGQYNQPQHF. CDR3 in DNA: TGTGCCAGCAGCTTAGGAGGGCAGTACAATCAGCCCCAGCATTTT.

The chain uses TRBV6-5 and TRBJ1-1; TRBD1 matches 7 bases. Germline lookup yields CDR1 MNHEY and CDR2 SVGAGI. This CDR3 has 14 amino acids. Unmatched junction bases numbered 4, after V lost 6 bases and J lost 0 bases. The CDR3 sequence: CASRGQTLNTEAFF. CDR3 DNA: TGTGCCAGCAGGGGACAGACCTTGAACACTGAAGCTTTCTTT.

The chain links TRBV18 to TRBJ1-5; D remains ambiguous. CDR3 length: 16 residues. V was trimmed by 3 bases and J by 0 bases, leaving 12 bases between them. Germline V CDR1 and CDR2: KGHSH, LQKENI. The CDR3 DNA is TGTGCCAGCTCACCGACTACCGAGTATAGCAATCAGCCCCAGCATTTT. Protein sequence: CASSPTTEYSNQPQHF. Supplemented by reference TRBV18 and TRBJ1-5, the full variable domain reads NAGVMQNPRHLVRRRGQEARLRCSPMKGHSHVYWYRQLPEEGLKFMVYLQKENIIDESGMPKERFSAEFPKEGPSILRIQQVVRGDSAAYFCASSPTTEYSNQPQHFGDGTRLSIL.

The V call is TRBV6-2 or TRBV6-3, the J call TRBJ2-3; 12 nucleotides line up with TRBD2. The CDR3 sequence is 15 residues long. The trim removed 6 bases at V and 4 bases at J, leaving 5 bases unmatched. Germline-derived CDR1 and CDR2 are MNHEY and SVGEGT. CDR3 sequence: CASSSSSGGADTQYF. CDR3 DNA sequence: TGTGCCAGCAGCTCCTCTAGCGGGGGGGCAGATACGCAGTATTTT.

This sequence joins TRBV5-1 and TRBJ1-4; a possible D gene is TRBD1 (6 bases). The CDR3 is made up of 15 amino acids. The V gene's germline CDR1 is SGHRS and CDR2 YFSETQ. Deletions cut 4 bases from V and 5 bases from J, with 15 bases between. The CDR3 sequence: CASSNPTGPNEKLFF. In nucleotides, the CDR3 is TGCGCCAGCAGCAACCCGACAGGACCAAATGAAAAACTGTTTTTT. Looking up the rest from reference TRBV5-1 and TRBJ1-4 gives the full variable domain: KAGVTQTPRYLIKTRGQQVTLSCSPISGHRSVSWYQQTPGQGLQFLFEYFSETQRNKGNFPGRFSGRQFSNSRSEMNVSTLELGDSALYLCASSNPTGPNEKLFFGSGTQLSVL.

This clone was seen a few times. The J gene is TRBJ2-1, the V gene TRBV28; 9 positions agree with TRBD1. V shed 4 bases and J 0 bases; nucleotides not matched to a gene: 13. The length of the CDR3 is 19 residues. Germline-derived CDR1 and CDR2 are MDHEN and SYDVKM. The CDR3 nucleotides are TGTGCCAGCAGTTCCCCCCCGGGACAGGGTTACAGCTCCTACAATGAGCAGTTCTTC. It encodes CASSSPPGQGYSSYNEQFF. The full variable domain, with the rest looked up from reference TRBV28 and TRBJ2-1, is DVKVTQSSRYLVKRTGEKVFLECVQDMDHENMFWYRQDPGLGLRLIYFSYDVKMKEKGDIPEGYSVSREKKERFSLILESASTNQTSMYLCASSSPPGQGYSSYNEQFFGPGTRLTVL.

V gene TRBV19 combines with J gene TRBJ1-1; 10 bases are shared with TRBD1. Germline V lookup: CDR1 LNHDA, CDR2 SQIVND (reference sequence). This CDR3 spans 15 amino acids. Losses at the gene ends were 4 bases for V and 1 base for J; bases not matched to a gene: 3. CDR3 DNA: TGTGCCAGTAGTACCGGGACAGGGGCGAACACTGAAGCTTTCTTT. Protein product: CASSTGTGANTEAFF. Supplemented by reference TRBV19 and TRBJ1-1, the full variable domain reads DGGITQSPKYLFRKEGQNVTLSCEQNLNHDAMYWYRQDPGQGLRLIYYSQIVNDFQKGDIAEGYSVSREKKESFPLTVTSAQKNPTAFYLCASSTGTGANTEAFFGQGTRLTVV.

This chain joins TRBV6-1 and TRBJ1-4; D possibly corresponds to TRBD1 (6 bases). The CDR3 consists of 14 residues. V lost 3 bases, J lost 4 bases, and 9 bases lay in between. Germline CDR1 reads MNHNS; CDR2 reads SASEGT. CDR3 DNA sequence: TGTGCCAGCAGTGAGACAGGTTTTAATGAAAAACTGTTTTTT. Protein product: CASSETGFNEKLFF.

The chain couples TRBV5-1 to TRBJ2-1; perhaps TRBD2 as D (6 bases). Germline assignment: CDR1 SGHRS and CDR2 YFSETQ. V was trimmed by 0 bases and J by 0 bases, leaving 10 bases between them. The CDR3 has 16 amino acids. The CDR3 reads CASSLGSGYSYNEQFF. CDR3 bases: TGCGCCAGCAGCTTGGGTAGCGGATACTCCTACAATGAGCAGTTCTTC. The entire variable domain, with the rest obtained from reference TRBV5-1 and TRBJ2-1, is as follows: KAGVTQTPRYLIKTRGQQVTLSCSPISGHRSVSWYQQTPGQGLQFLFEYFSETQRNKGNFPGRFSGRQFSNSRSEMNVSTLELGDSALYLCASSLGSGYSYNEQFFGPGTRLTVL.

This clone is classed as medium-sized. The J gene is TRBJ2-7, the V gene TRBV10-1; 10 bases fit TRBD2. This CDR3 has 16 residues. The germline CDR1 and CDR2 sequences are WNHNN and SYGVQD (reference sequence). J gave up 2 bases and V 2 bases, and 6 bases lay outside the gene matches. The CDR3 sequence: CASSEGPSGGAYEQYF. CDR3 coding DNA: TGCGCCAGCAGTGAGGGGCCCAGCGGGGGGGCCTACGAGCAGTACTTC.

V gene TRBV6-5 combines with J gene TRBJ1-1; D ambiguous. The CDR3 totals 14 residues. Germline CDR1 is MNHEY and CDR2 is SVGAGI. V lost 0 bases to trimming and J lost 0 bases, with 5 bases between them. The CDR3 nucleotides are TGTGCCAGCAGTTACTCGTTCATGAACACTGAAGCTTTCTTT. Translating it yields CASSYSFMNTEAFF.

The chain recombines TRBV11-2 with TRBJ2-1, with 12 bases that match TRBD2. This CDR3 contains 14 residues. The V gene end was trimmed by 1 base and the J gene end by 11 bases; junction bases not matched to a gene: 3. Germline lookup yields CDR1 SGHAT and CDR2 FQNNGV. The CDR3 spells CASSLGLAGAQQFF. Here the CDR3 DNA reads TGTGCCAGCAGCTTAGGACTAGCGGGGGCTCAGCAGTTCTTC.

The chain couples TRBV3-1 (or the pseudogene TRBV3-2) to TRBJ1-5; D remains ambiguous. V was cut by 5 bases and J by 5 bases, with 16 bases left in between. CDR3 size: 15 residues. From germline, CDR1 is LGHDT and CDR2 YNNKEL (reference sequence). CDR3 in DNA: TGTGCCAGCAGCGTGAGAGCTTGGCATCATCAGCCCCAGCATTTT. Its protein product is CASSVRAWHHQPQHF.

The chain links TRBV30 to TRBJ1-1; D ambiguous. The CDR3 runs 12 residues. The germline V gene encodes CDR1 GTSNPN and CDR2 SVGIG (reference sequence). V was pared by 4 bases and J by 0 bases, with 6 bases between. CDR3 in DNA: TGTGCCTGGAAGCCCATGAACACTGAAGCTTTCTTT. Residues: CAWKPMNTEAFF.

This chain uses TRBV4-1 with TRBJ1-2; 9 bases fit TRBD1. The CDR3 is 16 residues long. Germline V gene lookup returns CDR1 MGHRA and CDR2 YSYEKL. The V gene end was trimmed by 5 bases and the J gene end by 4 bases; junction bases not matched to a gene: 11. The CDR3 sequence is CASSFVTGGLGYGYTF. In DNA, the CDR3 is TGCGCCAGCAGCTTCGTAACAGGGGGCCTAGGCTATGGCTACACCTTC.

The genes are TRBV11-2 and TRBJ1-6; weak D call: TRBD1 (5 bases). V gave up 2 bases and J gave up 8 bases, with 10 bases separating them. CDR3 size: 14 residues. The germline V gene encodes CDR1 SGHAT and CDR2 FQNNGV. The chain's CDR3 is CASSLQQDYSPLHF. CDR3 sequence (DNA): TGTGCCAGCAGCTTACAACAGGACTATTCACCCCTCCACTTT.

The genes are TRBV19 and TRBJ1-5; D not resolved. With 3 bases removed from V and 2 bases from J, the gap between germline ends came to 11 bases. CDR1 and CDR2 (germline): LNHDA, SQIVND (reference sequence). The CDR3 sequence is 15 residues long. In DNA, the CDR3 is TGTGCCAGTAGTATCGGACGAGCTGGCAATCAGCCCCAGCATTTT. It is translated as CASSIGRAGNQPQHF.

The V and J genes are TRBV25-1 and TRBJ1-5; D remains ambiguous. CDR1 is MGHDK and CDR2 is SYGVNS in the germline V gene. The V end was cut by 0 bases, the J end by 7 bases, with 13 bases between. The CDR3 has 15 amino acids. The CDR3 bases are TGTGCCAGCAGTGAATACTCAGGATCGGGGCAGCCCCAGCATTTT. Residues: CASSEYSGSGQPQHF.

The J gene is TRBJ2-1, the V gene TRBV21-1; the D call in the table, TRBD2, was not verified against the DNA. TRBV21-1 counts as a pseudogene. The CDR3 has 15 residues. The CDR3 nucleotides are TGTGCCAGCAGCCCACCCGGGACTAGCGGGGTCGAGCAGTTCTTC. Translation gives CASSPPGTSGVEQFF.

This rearrangement joins TRBV11-2 to TRBJ2-2; D not resolved. CDR1 is SGHAT, CDR2 FQNNGV, per germline. This CDR3 contains 16 residues. Trimming cost V 5 bases and J 5 bases, with 18 bases left between them. The CDR3 is CASSHRASTGTGELFF. The CDR3 region has the DNA TGTGCCAGCAGCCACCGGGCCTCCACCGGGACCGGGGAGCTGTTTTTT.

The chain carries TRBV11-1 and TRBJ2-1; the D gene could be TRBD1 or TRBD2 (5 bases each). The germline gives CDR1 SGHAT, CDR2 FQDESV (reference sequence). V lost 0 bases to trimming and J lost 0 bases, with 12 bases between them. The length of the CDR3 is 17 residues. CDR3 sequence: CASSLAAGTSSYNEQFF. For the CDR3, the DNA is TGTGCCAGCAGCTTAGCAGCAGGGACGAGCTCCTACAATGAGCAGTTCTTC.

The chain carries TRBV2 and TRBJ2-2; no clear D. The CDR3 is made up of 16 amino acids. Per the germline V gene, CDR1 is SNHLY and CDR2 is FYNNEI. V was shortened by 0 bases and J by 2 bases, with 10 bases between the two germline ends. The CDR3 here is CASSEAHLQNTGELFF. The CDR3 bases are TGTGCCAGCAGTGAAGCGCATCTTCAAAACACCGGGGAGCTGTTTTTT. Full variable domain (missing parts from reference TRBV2 and TRBJ2-2): EPEVTQTPSHQVTQMGQEVILRCVPISNHLYFYWYRQILGQKVEFLVSFYNNEISEKSEIFDDQFSVERPDGSNFTLKIRSTKLEDSAMYFCASSEAHLQNTGELFFGEGSRLTVL.

In this sample, this clone turned up once. The CDR3 here is CASSLLTGASYEQYF. CDR3 DNA sequence: TGTGCCAGCAGCTTGCTGACAGGGGCCTCCTACGAGCAGTACTTC. The chain links TRBV11-1 to TRBJ2-7; TRBD1 matches at 8 bases. CDR3 size: 15 residues. Trimming removed 3 bases from V and 0 bases from J; junction bases left unmatched: 4. CDR1 and CDR2 (germline): SGHAT, FQDESV (reference sequence).

The genes are TRBV6-5 and TRBJ2-3; D remains unclear. Germline CDR1 and CDR2: MNHEY and SVGAGI. CDR3 length equals 13 residues. V was shortened by 11 bases and J by 0 bases, with 12 bases between the two germline ends. In DNA, the CDR3 is TGTGCCTGTGACCCATCTAGCACAGATACGCAGTATTTT. It yields the protein CACDPSSTDTQYF.

J is TRBJ1-4 and V is TRBV2; unclear D gene. V was pared by 4 bases and J by 5 bases, with 11 bases between. The CDR3 has 14 residues. Germline V gene data show CDR1 as SNHLY and CDR2 as FYNNEI. The CDR3 sequence: CASSVQQINEKLFF. The DNA of the CDR3 is TGTGCCAGCAGTGTTCAACAGATCAATGAAAAACTGTTTTTT.

This chain connects TRBV19 to TRBJ1-2; 7 bases match TRBD1. With 4 bases clipped from V and 7 bases from J, the junction kept 3 bases outside the gene matches. The CDR3 totals 12 residues. From germline, CDR1 is LNHDA and CDR2 SQIVND (reference sequence). The CDR3: CASSTDRVGYTF. The CDR3 DNA sequence: TGTGCCAGTAGTACCGACAGGGTTGGCTACACCTTC.

The CDR3 nucleotides read TGTGCCATCAGTTCAGGACTAGCGGGGGTTCTCGCCTACGAGCAGTACTTC. Encoded protein: CAISSGLAGVLAYEQYF. This rearrangement joins TRBV10-3 to TRBJ2-7, with 13 nucleotides matching TRBD2. CDR3 size: 17 residues. Trimming removed 5 bases from V and 2 bases from J; junction bases left unmatched: 9. The germline CDR1 and CDR2 sequences are ENHRY and SYGVKD.

The genes are TRBV5-6 and TRBJ1-4; maybe TRBD1 (5 bases). From germline, CDR1 is SGHDT and CDR2 YYEEEE. This CDR3 region has 17 residues. V lost 0 bases and J lost 0, with 12 bases in between. Here the CDR3 DNA reads TGTGCCAGCAGCTTGGTAGGGCGACAGACAACTAATGAAAAACTGTTTTTT. It is translated as CASSLVGRQTTNEKLFF.